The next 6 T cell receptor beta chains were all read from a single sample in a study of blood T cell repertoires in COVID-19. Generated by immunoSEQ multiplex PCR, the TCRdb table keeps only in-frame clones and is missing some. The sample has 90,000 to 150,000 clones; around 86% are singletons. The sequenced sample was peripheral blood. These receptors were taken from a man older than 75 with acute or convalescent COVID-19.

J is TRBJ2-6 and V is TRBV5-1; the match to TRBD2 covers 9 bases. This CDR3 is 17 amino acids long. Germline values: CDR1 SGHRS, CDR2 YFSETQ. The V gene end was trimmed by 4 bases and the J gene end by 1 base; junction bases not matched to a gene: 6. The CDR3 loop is CASSQTSGGSGANVLTF. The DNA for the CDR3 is TGCGCCAGCAGCCAGACTAGCGGTGGATCTGGGGCCAACGTCCTGACTTTC.

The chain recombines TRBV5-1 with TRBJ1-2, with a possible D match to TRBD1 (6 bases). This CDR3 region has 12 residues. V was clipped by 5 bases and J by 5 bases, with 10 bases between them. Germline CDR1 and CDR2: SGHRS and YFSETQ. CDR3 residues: CASRGGAYGYTF. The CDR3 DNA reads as TGCGCCAGCAGAGGGGGGGCGTATGGCTACACCTTC.

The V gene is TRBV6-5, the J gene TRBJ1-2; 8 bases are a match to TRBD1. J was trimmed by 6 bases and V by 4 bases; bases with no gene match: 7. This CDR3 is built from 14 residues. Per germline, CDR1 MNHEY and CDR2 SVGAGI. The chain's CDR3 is CASSSQGQENGYTF. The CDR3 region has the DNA TGTGCCAGCAGTTCCCAGGGACAGGAGAATGGCTACACCTTC.

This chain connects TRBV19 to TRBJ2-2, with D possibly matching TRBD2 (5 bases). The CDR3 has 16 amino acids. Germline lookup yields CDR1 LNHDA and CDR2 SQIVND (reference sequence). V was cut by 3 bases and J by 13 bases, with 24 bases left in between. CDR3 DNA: TGTGCCAGTAGTATTAGCCTCCGTGGAGGTAGCGAGGGGCTGTTTTTT. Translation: CASSISLRGGSEGLFF.

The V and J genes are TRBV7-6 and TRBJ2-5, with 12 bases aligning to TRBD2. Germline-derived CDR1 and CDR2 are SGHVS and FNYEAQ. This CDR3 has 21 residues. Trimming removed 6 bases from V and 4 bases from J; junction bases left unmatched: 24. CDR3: CASSRGLAGSRARDLGETQYF. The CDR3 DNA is TGTGCCAGCAGTCGTGGACTAGCGGGGTCGAGGGCAAGAGACCTAGGAGAGACCCAGTACTTC.

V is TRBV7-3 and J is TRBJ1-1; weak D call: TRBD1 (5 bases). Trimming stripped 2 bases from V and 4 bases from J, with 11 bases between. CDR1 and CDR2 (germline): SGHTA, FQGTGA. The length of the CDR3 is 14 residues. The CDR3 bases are TGTGCCAGCAGCTTACAGGGAGGCGCCACTGAAGCTTTCTTT. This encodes CASSLQGGATEAFF.